This T cell receptor beta chain was identified during a study of blood T cell repertoires in COVID-19. The CDR3 covers 19 residues. The germline CDR1 and CDR2 sequences are MDHEN and SYDVKM. J gave up 1 base and V 6 bases, and 14 bases lay outside the gene matches. Methods used by the authors: By means of reference gene primer amplification, nucleated cell counts were estimated. Assay used: immunoSEQ multiplex PCR; TCRdb lists only in-frame clones, some missing. V and J calls plus clone size are reproduced from that table; the DNA served to infer D and trimming. The sample consists of 300,000 to 350,000 clones, more than 85% of them appearing once.

The chain combines TRBV28 with TRBJ2-7; TRBD2 matches at 14 bases. Sequenced input: PBMCs or T cells enriched from blood (not recorded which). The origin of this receptor is a woman in her 30s who had recovered from COVID-19. The CDR3 protein is CASSDPETSGGGRSYEQYF. The DNA for the CDR3 is TGTGCCAGCAGCGACCCCGAGACTAGCGGGGGGGGACGGTCCTACGAGCAGTACTTC.